The 13 T cell receptor beta chains below all came from one sample that was sequenced in a study of identical twins. MiXCR was run by TCRdb on the 5' RACE reads, yielding one entry per CDR3 protein. The repertoire has 400,000 to 500,000 distinct CDR3 sequences, 18% of them found once; the top ten carry less than 15%. The sample consisted of naive T cells sorted from blood. These receptors all stem from a man aged 45-60 years in good health.

This clonotype was counted ten times or more. The CDR3 protein is CSARATQDTQYF. CDR3 sequence (DNA): TGCAGTGCTAGGGCTACACAGGATACGCAGTATTTT. The chain has TRBV20-1 and TRBJ2-3; no reliable D call. The germline V gene encodes CDR1 DFQATT and CDR2 SNEGSKA (reference sequence). This CDR3 is built from 12 residues. Trimming cost V 3 bases and J 6 bases, with 10 bases left between them.

CDR3 sequence (DNA): TGTGCCAGCAGCAATAGCGGTGACTACGAGCAGTACTTC. As protein: CASSNSGDYEQYF. The chain couples TRBV4-2 to TRBJ2-7; perhaps TRBD2 as D (6 bases). V was trimmed by 5 bases and J by 3 bases, leaving 11 bases between them. Germline loops: CDR1 LGHNA, CDR2 YNFKEQ. This CDR3 has 13 residues.

This clonotype was seen a handful of times. The chain employs TRBV20-1 and TRBJ2-5, with 10 bases matching TRBD1. Germline CDR1 reads DFQATT; CDR2 reads SNEGSKA (reference sequence). V was pared by 6 bases and J by 5 bases, with 15 bases of the junction left unmatched. The CDR3 runs to 16 residues. As DNA, the CDR3 is TGCAGTGCGCCCACCTGGGGACAGGGGAGTATCGAGACCCAGTACTTC. Protein: CSAPTWGQGSIETQYF.

The J gene is TRBJ2-3, the V gene TRBV14; 8 nucleotides agree with TRBD1. Looked up from germline, CDR1 is SGHDN and CDR2 is FVKESK. The length of the CDR3 is 15 residues. Trimming took 0 bases from V and 9 from J; bases not matched to a gene: 8. The CDR3 loop reads CASSQDSRGLWTQYF. The CDR3, as DNA: TGTGCCAGCAGCCAAGACAGCAGGGGGCTATGGACGCAGTATTTT.

This clonotype was recorded at least ten times. This chain uses TRBV15 with TRBJ2-5, with D possibly TRBD2 on 6 matching bases. The CDR3 consists of 14 residues. CDR1 is LNHNV, CDR2 YYDKDF, per germline (reference sequence). Between the trimmed V and J ends, which lost 0 bases and 2 bases, there was a span of 7 bases. CDR3 residues: CATSRETRQETQYF. CDR3 nucleotides: TGTGCCACCAGCAGAGAGACTAGGCAAGAGACCCAGTACTTC. Drawing the rest from reference TRBV15 and TRBJ2-5, the complete variable domain is DAMVIQNPRYQVTQFGKPVTLSCSQTLNHNVMYWYQQKSSQAPKLLFHYYDKDFNNEADTPDNFQSRRPNTSFCFLDIRSPGLGDTAMYLCATSRETRQETQYFGPGTRLLVL.

This clonotype was counted only a few times. V gene TRBV4-3 combines with J gene TRBJ1-5; 10 nucleotides align to TRBD1. J was trimmed by 4 bases and V by 3 bases; bases with no gene match: 3. This CDR3 spans 15 amino acids. CDR1 and CDR2 from the germline V gene are LGHNA and YSLEER. In DNA, the CDR3 is TGCGCCAGCAGCCATTCGGACAGGGGGAATCAGCCCCAGCATTTT. The encoded protein is CASSHSDRGNQPQHF.

This clonotype appeared a few times. This chain connects TRBV6-6 to TRBJ1-1, with D unresolved. Germline V gives CDR1 MNHNY, CDR2 SVGAGI (reference sequence). This CDR3 contains 13 residues. The V end was cut by 7 bases, the J end by 0 bases, with 9 bases between. CDR3: CASMGSMNTEAFF. In nucleotides, the CDR3 is TGTGCCAGCATGGGCAGCATGAACACTGAAGCTTTCTTT.

This clonotype showed up many times. The chain links TRBV10-3 to TRBJ2-7; TRBD1 matches at 10 bases. V gave up 6 bases and J gave up 10 bases; unmatched junction bases: 6. Germline values: CDR1 ENHRY, CDR2 SYGVKD. The CDR3 length is 12 residues. CDR3 nucleotides: TGTGCCATCAGCCGGGACAGGGGACCTCAGTACTTC. As protein: CAISRDRGPQYF.

This clonotype was counted only a few times. The V gene is TRBV6-2 or TRBV6-3, the J gene TRBJ1-5; TRBD1 matches 7 bases. The CDR3 is made up of 13 amino acids. V shed 4 bases and J 7 bases; nucleotides not matched to a gene: 4. CDR1 is MNHEY and CDR2 is SVGEGT in the germline V gene. The CDR3 protein is CASSWTGGQPQHF. CDR3 coding DNA: TGTGCCAGCAGTTGGACAGGAGGACAGCCCCAGCATTTT.

This clonotype was seen many times. The V call is TRBV6-1, the J call TRBJ2-1; 7 nucleotides agree with TRBD1. Germline V gene data show CDR1 as MNHNS and CDR2 as SASEGT. The CDR3 sequence is 15 residues long. V lost 6 bases, J lost 4 bases, and 9 bases stayed unmatched. The CDR3 sequence: CASSDTGVPYNEQFF. CDR3 nucleotides: TGTGCCAGCAGCGATACAGGGGTACCATACAATGAGCAGTTCTTC.

The chain couples TRBV4-2 to TRBJ1-1; 8 bases line up with TRBD1. The CDR3 is 13 amino acids. Germline CDR1 and CDR2: LGHNA and YNFKEQ. Trimming removed 8 bases from V and 0 bases from J; junction bases left unmatched: 2. The CDR3 DNA sequence: TGTGCCAGCCAGGGGGCCCTGAACACTGAAGCTTTCTTT. The encoded protein is CASQGALNTEAFF.

This clonotype was picked up many times. This chain links TRBV4-2 with TRBJ2-1, with 8 bases identical to TRBD1. The CDR3 runs 13 residues. J was trimmed by 7 bases and V by 4 bases; bases with no gene match: 3. Germline V gene data show CDR1 as LGHNA and CDR2 as YNFKEQ. CDR3: CASSRTGGNEQFF. CDR3 nucleotide sequence: TGTGCCAGCAGCCGAACAGGGGGTAATGAGCAGTTCTTC.

This clonotype has a handful of counts. The genes are TRBV5-1 and TRBJ1-1, with a possible D match to TRBD1 (6 bases). Trimming removed 2 bases at V and 4 bases at J, with 18 bases between. This CDR3 spans 16 amino acids. Germline assignment: CDR1 SGHRS and CDR2 YFSETQ. CDR3 in amino acids: CASSLTQGRLSTEAFF. The CDR3 coding sequence is TGCGCCAGCAGCTTAACCCAGGGGCGCTTGAGCACTGAAGCTTTCTTT. Filled out from reference TRBV5-1 and TRBJ1-1, the complete variable domain reads KAGVTQTPRYLIKTRGQQVTLSCSPISGHRSVSWYQQTPGQGLQFLFEYFSETQRNKGNFPGRFSGRQFSNSRSEMNVSTLELGDSALYLCASSLTQGRLSTEAFFGQGTRLTVV.